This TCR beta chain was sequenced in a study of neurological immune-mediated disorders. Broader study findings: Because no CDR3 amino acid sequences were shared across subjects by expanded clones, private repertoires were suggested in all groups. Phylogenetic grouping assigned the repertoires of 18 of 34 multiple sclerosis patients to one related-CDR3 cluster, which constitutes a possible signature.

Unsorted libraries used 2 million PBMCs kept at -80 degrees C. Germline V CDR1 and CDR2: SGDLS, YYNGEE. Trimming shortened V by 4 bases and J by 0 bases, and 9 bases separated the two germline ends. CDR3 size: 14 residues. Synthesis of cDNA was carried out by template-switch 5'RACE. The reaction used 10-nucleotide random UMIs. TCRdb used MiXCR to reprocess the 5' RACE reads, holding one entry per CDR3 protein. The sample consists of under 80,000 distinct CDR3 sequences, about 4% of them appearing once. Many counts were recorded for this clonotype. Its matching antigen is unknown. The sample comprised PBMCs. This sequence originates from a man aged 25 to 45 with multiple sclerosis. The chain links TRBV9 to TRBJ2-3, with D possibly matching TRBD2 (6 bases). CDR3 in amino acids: CASSTAGSTDTQYF. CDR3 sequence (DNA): TGTGCCAGCAGCACCGCGGGGAGCACAGATACGCAGTATTTT.